This T cell receptor beta chain came from a study of control samples from healthy donors and cancer patients. TCRdb's copy holds only in-frame clones and misses some; the assay was immunoSEQ multiplex PCR. The sample records roughly 370,000 clones, roughly 90% being singletons. Germline CDR1 SGHAT, CDR2 FQNNGV. This CDR3 region has 16 residues. Trimming removed 5 bases at V and 7 bases at J, with 20 bases between. The clonotype originates from a man between 40 and 49 years old with head and neck cancer. This chain links TRBV11-2 with TRBJ2-2; D might be TRBD1 (6 bases). Sequenced sample: PBMCs. The CDR3 is CASSPLAVDRHGELFF. CDR3 nucleotides: TGTGCCAGCAGCCCCCTTGCCGTGGACAGACACGGGGAGCTGTTTTTT.